This T cell receptor beta chain came from a study of blood T cell repertoires in COVID-19. Per the study methods: Nucleated cell number was recorded as an estimate derived from reference gene primer amplification. The table came from immunoSEQ multiplex PCR; TCRdb's copy has only in-frame clones and leaves some out. That table gives V, J and clone size, and the DNA gave D and trimming. The sample records around 130,000 clones, about 85% being singletons. This receptor was taken from a man in his sixties with acute or convalescent COVID-19. Source material: peripheral blood.

The CDR3 nucleotides are TGCGCCAGCAGCCGAGCCCGGGGGGGCGACTCCTACAATGAGCAGTTCTTC. Translation: CASSRARGGDSYNEQFF. J is TRBJ2-1 and V is TRBV4-3; the match to TRBD2 covers 8 bases. Looked up from germline, CDR1 is LGHNA and CDR2 is YSLEER. CDR3 size: 17 residues. With V trimmed by 4 bases and J by 0 bases, 8 bases remained unmatched.